Below, one TCR beta chain is given with its context. Deletions cut 5 bases from V and 6 bases from J, with 16 bases between. Germline V gene data show CDR1 as SEHNR and CDR2 as FQNEAQ (reference sequence). The CDR3 sequence is 14 residues long. This entry is derived from a study of T cells in Graves' hyperthyroidism and ophthalmopathy. When ophthalmopathy did not progress within 18 months, Graves' hyperthyroidism was considered stable. RNA transcripts yielded amplified TCR beta CDR3 regions. HTBI primers were employed in a first-round RT-PCR of the TCR CDR3. TCRdb called the multiplex PCR reads again in MiXCR, with one record for every CDR3 protein. Of about 840,000 distinct CDR3 sequences in the sample, around 39% were seen once.

Sequenced input: blood. This chain links TRBV7-9 with TRBJ1-2; D may be TRBD1 (5 bases). The receptor comes from a man between 18 and 29 years old with Graves' hyperthyroidism. The CDR3, as DNA: TGTGCCAGCAGCCGGTCTTGGCAAGGGGATGGCTACACCTTC. Protein sequence: CASSRSWQGDGYTF.